The present T cell receptor (beta chain) was sequenced within a study of PD-L1 blockade in urothelial cancer. Background on the study: Of prior chemotherapy regimens, patients had received between 0 and 3. Analyzed time points were 3 weeks (second dose) and 6 weeks after therapy began.

In germline, CDR1 is MDHEN, CDR2 SYDVKM. The CDR3 totals 17 residues. Trimming took 5 bases from V and 2 from J, leaving 19 bases between them. Only in-frame clones appear in the TCRdb table, and some are missing; sequencing was by immunoSEQ multiplex PCR. The sample records over 100,000 clones, roughly 84% being singletons. Time point of the sample: pretreatment peripheral blood. Overall study findings and caveats: Better progression-free and overall survival followed lower pretreatment blood clonality.

This clone showed up just a few times. Its target is not known. Sequenced material: PBMCs, taken around atezolizumab (anti-PD-L1) treatment. This clonotype was obtained from a middle-aged man with urothelial cancer. The rearrangement uses TRBV28 and TRBJ1-5; D possibly corresponds to TRBD1 (6 bases). The CDR3 DNA sequence: TGTGCCAGCAGTCCCAGTAAGGTGGCAGGGGGCAATCAGCCCCAGCATTTT. Its protein is CASSPSKVAGGNQPQHF.